The rows below give T cell receptor beta chains drawn from one sample of a study of cytomegalovirus exposure and HLA in healthy donors. Some clones are missing from TCRdb's copy, which holds only in-frame ones; the method was immunoSEQ multiplex PCR. In the table there are some 110,000 clones, around three quarters of which are singletons. The sequencing input was PBMCs. The receptors come from a man in his thirties or forties in good health and CMV-seropositive. Both conserved end residues are part of each CDR3. The D gene is left open where the match is weak. Clone size appears in some rows only: once, few, many, or a class for an expanded clone.

D gene	J gene	V gene	clone size	CDR3 DNA	CDR3 protein
TRBD1	TRBJ1-1	TRBV6-5	-	TGTGCCAGCAGTTCCCAGGGGGGAAGATCTAATGAAGCTTCCTTT	CASSSQGGRSNEASF
-	TRBJ1-1	TRBV18	-	TGTGCCAGCTCCACCCAGGGGAACACTGAAGCTTTCTTT	CASSTQGNTEAFF
-	TRBJ1-1	TRBV19	-	TGTGCCAGTAGTATAGACCTGTCAGGCTGGACTGAAGCTCTCTTT	CASSIDLSGWTEALF
-	TRBJ1-3	TRBV7-9	many	TGTGCCAGCAGCTCTTCGCGGAACACCATATATTTT	CASSSSRNTIYF
TRBD2	TRBJ2-5	TRBV4-1	-	TGCGCCAGCAGCCAAGAAGGGGCGGGGCGGGGGGAGACCCAGTACTTC	CASSQEGAGRGETQYF
TRBD1	TRBJ1-2	TRBV2	few	TGTGCCAGCAGGATTCCCGACAGGGGCGATGGCTACACCTTC	CASRIPDRGDGYTF
-	TRBJ1-1	TRBV19	-	TGTGCCAGTAGTAGGGAACAGGACGTCGACACTGAAGCTTTCTTT	CASSREQDVDTEAFF
TRBD2	TRBJ2-7	TRBV28	-	TGTGCCAGCAGTCGCAGCGGGGGCAAGGGCTACGAGCAGTACTTC	CASSRSGGKGYEQYF
-	TRBJ1-2	TRBV7-9	-	TGTTCCAGCAGCTTAGAATATTCTGGCTACACCTTC	CSSSLEYSGYTF
TRBD1	TRBJ1-4	TRBV4-1	many	TGCGCCAGCAGCCAGCCTCACAGGGGGCGGAATGAAAAACTGTTTTTT	CASSQPHRGRNEKLFF
-	TRBJ2-1	TRBV7-6	many	TGTGCCAGCAGCTTGACAACGTCCTACAATGAGCAGTTCTTC	CASSLTTSYNEQFF
-	TRBJ2-3	TRBV6-1	-	TGTGCCAGCAGTGAAGAGGGGCAGGGGCCCCCAGATACGCAGTATTTT	CASSEEGQGPPDTQYF
TRBD2	TRBJ2-5	TRBV4-2	few	TGTGCCAGCAGCCAAGGCGGGCTAGCGGGGGGAGGAGAGACCCAGTACTTC	CASSQGGLAGGGETQYF
-	TRBJ1-4	TRBV9	few	TGTGCCAGCAGCGTAGAGGGGACTGAGAATGAAAAACTGTTTTTT	CASSVEGTENEKLFF
-	TRBJ2-5	TRBV5-1	-	TGCGCCAGCAGCTCCGCCCGCCAGGGGCTCCAAGAGACCCAGTACTTC	CASSSARQGLQETQYF
-	TRBJ2-3	TRBV14	-	TGTGCCAGCAGCCCATTGGGGCTATCCACTAGCACAGATACGCAGTATTTT	CASSPLGLSTSTDTQYF
-	TRBJ1-6	TRBV27	-	TGTGCCAGCAGTTTAGACTCCCGGGGGACCACCCCTACCTTT	CASSLDSRGTTPTF
-	TRBJ1-1	TRBV30	few	TGTGCCTGGAGTATGCCGGGAGACGGCGAAGCTTTCTTT	CAWSMPGDGEAFF
TRBD1	TRBJ1-2	TRBV27	-	TGTGCCAGCAGTTTCGCCGGGGACAGGGTGTATGGCTACACCTTC	CASSFAGDRVYGYTF
TRBD1	TRBJ2-5	TRBV7-7	-	TGTGCCAGCAGCCCGGGACAGGTCCAAGAGACCCAGTACTTC	CASSPGQVQETQYF
-	TRBJ1-4	TRBV21-1	-	TGTGCCAGCAGCGAACGGGGGGTTTACGATGAAAAACTGTTTTTT	CASSERGVYDEKLFF
TRBD2	TRBJ2-7	TRBV5-1	once	TGCGCCAGCAGCTTGCCTGGTAGCGGGGGGGCAGCCGAGCAGTACTTC	CASSLPGSGGAAEQYF
TRBD2	TRBJ2-1	TRBV2	-	TGTGCCAGCACCCCCGCGACTAGCGGGGCTCTTGGGCAGTTCTTC	CASTPATSGALGQFF
-	TRBJ2-5	TRBV4-3	many	TGCGCCAGCAGCCAAGAACGGAGGGACGGCGGCGAGACCCAGTACTTC	CASSQERRDGGETQYF
TRBD1	TRBJ2-7	TRBV7-9	-	TGTTCCAGCAGCTTAGTTGGCGGGACAGGGTTCTACGAGCAGTACTTC	CSSSLVGGTGFYEQYF
TRBD1	TRBJ1-2	TRBV27	-	TGTGCCAGCAGTTTAGGACAGGGGGGCGGTGGCTACACCTTC	CASSLGQGGGGYTF
-	TRBJ2-3	TRBV6-5	-	TGTGCCAGCGGCGCGGCCTTCACAGATACGCAGTATTTT	CASGAAFTDTQYF
-	TRBJ1-1	TRBV15	-	TGTGCCACCAGCGTCCTAGGGGCATCGGACACTGAAGCTTTCTTT	CATSVLGASDTEAFF
-	TRBJ2-3	TRBV28	-	TGTGCCAGCAGTTTGGGAGGCGCGGCGAGCACAGATACGCAGTATTTT	CASSLGGAASTDTQYF
-	TRBJ1-1	TRBV4-3	few	TGCGCCAGCAGCTCCCTAGAGGGAAGGACTGAAGCTTTCTTT	CASSSLEGRTEAFF
TRBD1	TRBJ1-6	TRBV9	-	TGTGCCAGCAGCCGGACAGGGCCCAATTCACCCCTCCACTTT	CASSRTGPNSPLHF
TRBD2	TRBJ2-2	TRBV7-9	-	TGTGCCAGCAGCTCACAACTAGCGGGGTATAGCTCGAACACCGGGGAGCTGTTTTTT	CASSSQLAGYSSNTGELFF
TRBD1	TRBJ1-4	TRBV10-3	-	TGTGCCACCGCGGACAGGGGGAACGAAAAACTGTTTTTT	CATADRGNEKLFF
TRBD2	TRBJ2-5	TRBV12-5	-	TGTGCTAGTGGTTCGATAGCGGGGGGGCCAGAGACCCAGTACTTC	CASGSIAGGPETQYF
TRBD1	TRBJ2-3	TRBV27	-	TGTGCCAGCAGGGGACAGGGGGCGGGAGATACGCAGTATTTT	CASRGQGAGDTQYF
-	TRBJ2-7	TRBV25-1	-	TGTGCCAGCAGTGCACAGGGGACTTCCTACGAGCAGTACTTC	CASSAQGTSYEQYF
-	TRBJ2-3	TRBV28	-	TGTGCCAGCAGCCCTAGGCGGGACTCCTCTGGGGCAGATACGCAGTATTTT	CASSPRRDSSGADTQYF
-	TRBJ2-3	TRBV5-4	once	TGTGCCAGCAGCTTGGCCGCGACAGATACGCAGTATTTT	CASSLAATDTQYF
-	TRBJ2-3	TRBV27	-	TGTGCCAGCAGCCTTCAGGGCAGGGCAGATACGCAGTATTTT	CASSLQGRADTQYF
-	TRBJ1-2	TRBV20-1	few	TGCAGTGCTAGACCCGACTATGGCTACACCTTC	CSARPDYGYTF